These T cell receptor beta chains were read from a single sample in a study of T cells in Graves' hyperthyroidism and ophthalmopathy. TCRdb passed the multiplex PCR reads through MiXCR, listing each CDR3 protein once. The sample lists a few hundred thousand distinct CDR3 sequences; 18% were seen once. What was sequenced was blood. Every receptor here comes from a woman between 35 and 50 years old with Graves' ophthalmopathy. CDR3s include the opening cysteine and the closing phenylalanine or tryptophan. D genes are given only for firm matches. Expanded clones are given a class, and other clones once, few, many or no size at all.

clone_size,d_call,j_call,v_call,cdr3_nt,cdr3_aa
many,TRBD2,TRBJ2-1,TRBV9,TGTGCCAGCAGCGCATCTAGCGGGATTTTTTCCTACAATGAGCAGTTCTTC,CASSASSGIFSYNEQFF
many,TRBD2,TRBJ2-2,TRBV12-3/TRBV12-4,TGTGCCACTGGACTAGCGGGGAACACCGGGGAGCTGTTTTTT,CATGLAGNTGELFF
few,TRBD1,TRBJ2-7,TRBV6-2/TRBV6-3,TGTGCCAGCCATCGACAGGGTTGGATTGGCGAGCAGTACTTC,CASHRQGWIGEQYF
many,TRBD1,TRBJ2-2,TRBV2,TGTGCCAGCACCGTTGGGGACAATACAGGGGGCTGGACCGGGGAGCTGTTTTTT,CASTVGDNTGGWTGELFF
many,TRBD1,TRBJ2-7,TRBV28,TGTGCCAGCAGTTCGATTCCGGGACAGGGTATTTCCGAGCAGTACTTC,CASSSIPGQGISEQYF
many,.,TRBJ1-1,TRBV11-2,TGTGCCAGCAGCTTATCCGGGGGACGGGAAGCTTTCTTT,CASSLSGGREAFF
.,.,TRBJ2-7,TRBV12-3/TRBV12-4,TGTGCCAGCAGCACCTCGACAGAAAGCCCCTACGAGCAGTACTTC,CASSTSTESPYEQYF
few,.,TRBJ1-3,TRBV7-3,TGTGCCAGCAGCTTAACCGGGGGAAACTCTGGAAACACCATATATTTT,CASSLTGGNSGNTIYF
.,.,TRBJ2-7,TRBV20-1,TGCAGTGCTAGAGACGGGGACGGTGCTAGCTACGAGCAGTACTTC,CSARDGDGASYEQYF
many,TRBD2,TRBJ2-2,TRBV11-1,TGTGCCAGCAGCTTCGCCGCCGCGGGAGGCGCCGGGGAGCTGTTTTTT,CASSFAAAGGAGELFF
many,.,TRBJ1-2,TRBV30,TGTGCCTGGAGGTCGCCGGATCATGGCTACACCTTC,CAWRSPDHGYTF
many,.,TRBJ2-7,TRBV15,TGTGCCACCAAAGGGAATGGATACGAGCAGTACTTC,CATKGNGYEQYF
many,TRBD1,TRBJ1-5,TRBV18,TGTGCCAGCTCACCACCGGGACAGAGGGTTAATCAGCCCCAGCATTTT,CASSPPGQRVNQPQHF
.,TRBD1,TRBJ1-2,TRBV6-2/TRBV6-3,TGTGCCAGCAGTAACCGAAGGGGACAGGGAGGCCCGCGCTATGGCTACACCTTC,CASSNRRGQGGPRYGYTF
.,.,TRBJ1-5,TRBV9,TGTGCCAGCAGCGCCCAGGGGAATCGGAATCAGCCCCAGCATTTT,CASSAQGNRNQPQHF
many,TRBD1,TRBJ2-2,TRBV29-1,TGCAGCGTTTCAGGGGGCATGACCGGGGAGCTGTTTTTT,CSVSGGMTGELFF
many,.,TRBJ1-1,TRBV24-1,TGTGCCACCAGCTCGGGGGGGATGAACACTGAAGCTTTCTTT,CATSSGGMNTEAFF
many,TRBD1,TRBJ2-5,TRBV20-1,TGCAGTGCTAGTTGTCAGGGGGTTGAGACCCAGTACTTC,CSASCQGVETQYF
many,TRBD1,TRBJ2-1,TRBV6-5,TGTGCCAGCAGTCCGCGGACAGGGATGGTTGAGCAGTTCTTC,CASSPRTGMVEQFF
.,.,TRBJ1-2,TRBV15,TGTGCCACCAGCAAAGACAGGATAAATAACTATGGCTACACCTTC,CATSKDRINNYGYTF
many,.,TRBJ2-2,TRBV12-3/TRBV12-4,TGTGCCAGCAGTTCGACAGATTTCGGGGAGCTGTTTTTT,CASSSTDFGELFF
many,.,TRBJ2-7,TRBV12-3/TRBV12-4,TGTGCCAGCAGTACACAGGGTGAGTACGAGCAGTACTTC,CASSTQGEYEQYF
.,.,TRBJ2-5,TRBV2,TGCGCCAGCCGAATTTTCAGGGGGGGAGAGACCCAGTACTTC,CASRIFRGGETQYF
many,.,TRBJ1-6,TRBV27,TGTGCCAGCAGTGACGGACAAAAGTTCCCCCTCCACTTT,CASSDGQKFPLHF
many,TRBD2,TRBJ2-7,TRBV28,TGTGCCAGCAGTTTAGTGCTAGCGGGAGGGCCAATCTACGAGCAGTACTTC,CASSLVLAGGPIYEQYF
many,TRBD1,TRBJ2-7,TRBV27,TGTGCCAGCAGAGACAGGGGTATGACCTACGAGCAGTACTTC,CASRDRGMTYEQYF
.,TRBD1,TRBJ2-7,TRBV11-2,TGTGCCAGCAGCTTAGGGTCGGGGACAGGAGCCTACGAGCAGTACTTC,CASSLGSGTGAYEQYF
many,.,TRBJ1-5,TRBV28,TGTGCCAGCAGTTCCGACACCGAGGACAATCAGCCCCAGCATTTT,CASSSDTEDNQPQHF
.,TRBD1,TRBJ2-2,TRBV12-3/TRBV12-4,TGTGCCAGCAGTCCCCCAGGACAGGGGACCGGGGAGCTGTTTTTT,CASSPPGQGTGELFF
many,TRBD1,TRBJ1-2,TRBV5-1,TGCGCCAGCAGCTTCGTTTCGGGACAGGGATCAGGCTACACCTTC,CASSFVSGQGSGYTF
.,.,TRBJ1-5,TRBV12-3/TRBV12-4,TGTGCCAGCAGTTTTAGTAGCCGGAATCAGCCCCAGCATTTT,CASSFSSRNQPQHF
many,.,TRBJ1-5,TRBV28,TGTGCCACTCTGGAAGCGGGGGCGGGTCAGCCCCAGCATTTT,CATLEAGAGQPQHF